What follows are 30 T cell receptor beta chains derived from one specimen sequenced in a study of cytomegalovirus exposure and HLA in healthy donors. Primers included in the PCR were 60 Vbeta and 13 Jbeta primers. The table came from immunoSEQ multiplex PCR; TCRdb's copy has only in-frame clones and leaves some out. The sample yields approximately 130,000 clones, 80% to 90% seen once. The sample taken for sequencing was PBMCs. These receptors originate from a man in his forties in good health and CMV-seronegative.

This clone showed up just a few times. The rearrangement links TRBV2 to TRBJ2-7; 9 positions match TRBD1. Trimming at V came to 7 bases and at J to 5 bases, leaving 9 bases not matched to a gene. CDR3 length: 14 amino acids. Germline CDR1 SNHLY, CDR2 FYNNEI. The CDR3 nucleotides are TGTGCCAGCAAGGGCGACAGGGGGTTTAACGAGCAGTACTTC. Protein product: CASKGDRGFNEQYF.

The gene calls are TRBV14 and TRBJ2-5; 10 nucleotides agree with TRBD2. The junction had 13 bases not matched to a gene; V was cut back by 0 bases and J by 3 bases. Germline CDR1 and CDR2: SGHDN and FVKESK. The CDR3 contains 19 residues. The CDR3 region is CASSQDTGVLAGIKETQYF. The CDR3 nucleotides are TGTGCCAGCAGCCAAGATACGGGGGTACTAGCGGGAATTAAAGAGACCCAGTACTTC.

The J gene is TRBJ1-2, the V gene TRBV5-1; D is unclear. This CDR3 has 15 amino acids. Germline loops: CDR1 SGHRS, CDR2 YFSETQ. The ends were cut back, 4 bases at V and 2 bases at J, with 15 bases in the middle. CDR3 amino acids: CASSTAGRPNYGYTF. CDR3 DNA sequence: TGCGCCAGCAGCACCGCGGGCAGACCGAACTATGGCTACACCTTC.

V and J are TRBV18 and TRBJ1-1; possible D gene TRBD1, 6 bases. Between the trimmed V and J ends, which lost 4 bases and 10 bases, there was a span of 19 bases. Germline V gives CDR1 KGHSH, CDR2 LQKENI. The CDR3 covers 14 residues. The CDR3 region is CASSHPTGSATAFF. CDR3 DNA: TGTGCCAGCTCACATCCTACAGGGAGTGCAACAGCTTTCTTT. Complete variable domain (other parts from reference TRBV18 and TRBJ1-1): NAGVMQNPRHLVRRRGQEARLRCSPMKGHSHVYWYRQLPEEGLKFMVYLQKENIIDESGMPKERFSAEFPKEGPSILRIQQVVRGDSAAYFCASSHPTGSATAFFGQGTRLTVV.

The chain links TRBV11-2 to TRBJ2-3, with TRBD1 as a possible D gene (5 bases). Trimming took 2 bases from V and 2 from J, leaving 11 bases between them. The germline V gene has CDR1 SGHAT and CDR2 FQNNGV. The length of the CDR3 is 15 residues. CDR3 sequence reads: CASSLQGLDTDTQYF. CDR3 DNA: TGTGCCAGCAGCTTACAGGGTTTGGACACAGATACGCAGTATTTT.

The DNA of the CDR3 is TGTGCCAGCAGACCCCCGGGACAGGCGAGAGGCTACGAGCAGTACTTC. Translated, it gives CASRPPGQARGYEQYF. This chain joins TRBV6-6 and TRBJ2-7; TRBD1 matches at 8 bases. This CDR3 is 16 amino acids long. V lost 6 bases to trimming and J lost 3 bases; unmatched junction nucleotides: 13. From germline, CDR1 is MNHNY and CDR2 SVGAGI (reference sequence).

The rearrangement joins TRBV10-3 to TRBJ1-2; D is unclear. CDR1 and CDR2 from the germline V gene are ENHRY and SYGVKD. The CDR3 covers 15 residues. Trimming shortened V by 0 bases and J by 0 bases, and 8 bases separated the two germline ends. CDR3 coding DNA: TGTGCCATCAGTGAGTCAGGAGAAGCTAACTATGGCTACACCTTC. It codes for CAISESGEANYGYTF.

As to this clone: The same CDR3 can be traced to other DNA sequences in this sample. The CDR3 region is CASSPATAGGNEQFF. DNA of the CDR3: TGTGCCAGCAGCCCGGCGACGGCGGGAGGAAATGAGCAGTTCTTC. The chain combines TRBV11-3 with TRBJ2-1; 8 nucleotides align to TRBD2. Trimming took 5 bases from V and 7 from J; bases not matched to a gene: 10. The germline V gene encodes CDR1 SGHNT and CDR2 YENEEA. This CDR3 comprises 15 residues.

This clone was detected a few times. The chain carries TRBV6-1 and TRBJ1-5, with D perhaps TRBD1 (6 bases). Germline CDR1 MNHNS, CDR2 SASEGT. The CDR3 spans 14 residues. Deletions cut 8 bases from V and 0 bases from J, with 11 bases between. Here the CDR3 DNA reads TGTGCCAGCTGCGGACAGTATAGCAATCAGCCCCAGCATTTT. Amino acids: CASCGQYSNQPQHF.

The genes are TRBV5-6 and TRBJ2-2; possible D gene TRBD2, 5 bases. This CDR3 contains 14 residues. Trimming removed 5 bases from V and 0 bases from J, with 8 bases in between. Germline assignment: CDR1 SGHDT and CDR2 YYEEEE. CDR3 coding DNA: TGTGCCAGCAGTCCCGGGACGAACACCGGGGAGCTGTTTTTT. The encoded protein is CASSPGTNTGELFF. The full variable domain, completed using reference TRBV5-6 and TRBJ2-2, is DAGVTQSPTHLIKTRGQQVTLRCSPKSGHDTVSWYQQALGQGPQFIFQYYEEEERQRGNFPDRFSGHQFPNYSSELNVNALLLGDSALYLCASSPGTNTGELFFGEGSRLTVL.

The chain joins TRBV9 to TRBJ1-3, with D possibly TRBD1 on 6 matching bases. This CDR3 spans 16 amino acids. Trimming removed 2 bases from V and 3 bases from J, with 15 bases in between. Germline V lookup: CDR1 SGDLS, CDR2 YYNGEE. CDR3: CASSVNGPGDGNTIYF. Here the CDR3 DNA reads TGTGCCAGCAGCGTCAACGGGCCAGGGGATGGAAACACCATATATTTT.

The chain is built from TRBV11-2 and TRBJ2-7; D is possibly TRBD1 (6 bases). Germline V CDR1 and CDR2: SGHAT, FQNNGV. This CDR3 comprises 18 residues. Trimming stripped 4 bases from V and 0 bases from J, with 22 bases between. The CDR3 sequence: CASSSWSGRQVRSYEQYF. In nucleotides, the CDR3 is TGTGCCAGCAGCTCTTGGTCTGGAAGACAGGTTCGCTCCTACGAGCAGTACTTC.

V gene TRBV7-2 combines with J gene TRBJ2-1, with TRBD2 matching 10 bases. Germline V CDR1 and CDR2: SGHTA, FQGNSA. V shed 2 bases, J shed 10 bases, and the junction held 8 bases outside the gene matches. The CDR3 has 15 residues. CDR3 DNA: TGTGCCAGCAGCTTAAGGCTAGCGGGAGAACGGGAGCAGTTCTTC. As protein: CASSLRLAGEREQFF.

This clone was picked up one time. V usage is TRBV7-2 and J usage is TRBJ1-4; TRBD1 might be the D (6 bases). The germline V and J ends were trimmed by 5 bases and 5 bases, with 12 bases remaining between them. The CDR3 totals 14 residues. Per the germline V gene, CDR1 is SGHTA and CDR2 is FQGNSA. The CDR3 is CASSPGQRNEKLFF. The CDR3 DNA follows: TGTGCCAGCAGCCCTGGACAGAGAAATGAAAAACTGTTTTTT. The entire variable domain, with the rest obtained from reference TRBV7-2 and TRBJ1-4, is as follows: GAGVSQSPSNKVTEKGKDVELRCDPISGHTALYWYRQSLGQGLEFLIYFQGNSAPDKSGLPSDRFSAERTGGSVSTLTIQRTQQEDSAVYLCASSPGQRNEKLFFGSGTQLSVL.

The chain uses TRBV5-4 and TRBJ1-1; D gene unclear. This CDR3 is 12 amino acids long. Germline assignment: CDR1 SGHNT and CDR2 YYREEE (reference sequence). V was clipped by 0 bases and J by 6 bases, with 6 bases between them. The CDR3 DNA reads TGTGCCAGCAGCTTGGCGTTTTCTGAAGCTTTCTTT. Protein: CASSLAFSEAFF.

The J gene is TRBJ1-3, the V gene TRBV14; the D gene is possibly TRBD1 (6 bases). This CDR3 is 15 amino acids long. Germline-derived CDR1 and CDR2 are SGHDN and FVKESK. V was clipped by 2 bases and J by 7 bases, with 15 bases between them. CDR3 nucleotides: TGTGCCAGCAGCCAAAATACAGGGTCCGGTAACACCATATATTTT. Protein sequence: CASSQNTGSGNTIYF.

This clone occurred once. The V call is TRBV19, the J call TRBJ2-2; maybe TRBD1 (5 bases). Germline-derived CDR1 and CDR2 are LNHDA and SQIVND (reference sequence). CDR3 length: 15 amino acids. Trimming pared 7 bases from V and 1 base from J, leaving 13 bases between. The CDR3 sequence: CASTPWTMNTGELFF. CDR3 DNA sequence: TGTGCCAGTACTCCCTGGACAATGAACACCGGGGAGCTGTTTTTT.

This clone was found a few times. Other nucleotide sequences in the sample specify the same CDR3. The gene calls are TRBV9 and TRBJ2-3; 8 bases align to TRBD2. V lost 0 bases and J lost 1; bases outside the gene matches: 1. Germline CDR1 and CDR2: SGDLS and YYNGEE. The CDR3 runs 15 residues. In DNA, the CDR3 is TGTGCCAGCAGCGTAGGAGCGGGGGGCACAGATACGCAGTATTTT. Encoded protein: CASSVGAGGTDTQYF.

This chain connects TRBV11-2 to TRBJ2-1; no reliable D call. This CDR3 spans 12 amino acids. Per the germline V gene, CDR1 is SGHAT and CDR2 is FQNNGV. V lost 0 bases and J lost 8, with 5 bases in between. CDR3 bases: TGTGCCAGCAGCTTAGATCGGGATGAGCAGTTCTTC. Translating gives CASSLDRDEQFF. Combining the CDR3 with reference TRBV11-2 and TRBJ2-1 gives the whole variable domain EAGVAQSPRYKIIEKRQSVAFWCNPISGHATLYWYQQILGQGPKLLIQFQNNGVVDDSQLPKDRFSAERLKGVDSTLKIQPAKLEDSAVYLCASSLDRDEQFFGPGTRLTVL.

The chain joins TRBV28 to TRBJ1-5; D might be TRBD1 (6 bases). V was pared by 6 bases and J by 3 bases, with 9 bases between. The CDR3 has 13 amino acids. Looked up from germline, CDR1 is MDHEN and CDR2 is SYDVKM. The CDR3 reads CASRDSLNQPQHF. The CDR3, as DNA: TGTGCCAGCAGGGACAGCCTCAATCAGCCCCAGCATTTT. Full variable domain (remainder filled in from reference TRBV28 and TRBJ1-5): DVKVTQSSRYLVKRTGEKVFLECVQDMDHENMFWYRQDPGLGLRLIYFSYDVKMKEKGDIPEGYSVSREKKERFSLILESASTNQTSMYLCASRDSLNQPQHFGDGTRLSIL.

The chain has TRBV9 and TRBJ2-2; TRBD2 might be the D (6 bases). The germline V gene encodes CDR1 SGDLS and CDR2 YYNGEE. The length of the CDR3 is 15 residues. V lost 4 bases, J lost 4 bases, and 14 bases lay in between. CDR3 coding DNA: TGTGCCAGCAGCACCATTTCGGGGGTCACCGGGGAGCTGTTTTTT. Its translation is CASSTISGVTGELFF.

Here the CDR3 reads CASSVLGDRGYTF. The CDR3 DNA reads TGTGCCAGCAGCGTTTTAGGGGATAGGGGCTACACCTTC. The chain is built from TRBV9 and TRBJ1-2, with D possibly being TRBD1 (5 bases). The CDR3 extends over 13 amino acids. Trimming removed 2 bases from V and 8 bases from J, with 13 bases in between. Germline CDR1 is SGDLS and CDR2 is YYNGEE.

This clone was seen more than once but under ten times. The V and J genes are TRBV14 and TRBJ1-1; D unresolved. V shed 0 bases and J shed 0 bases, with 14 bases lying between them. The length of the CDR3 is 17 residues. The germline CDR1 and CDR2 sequences are SGHDN and FVKESK. The CDR3 region is CASSQDWWTGMNTEAFF. CDR3 DNA: TGTGCCAGCAGCCAAGATTGGTGGACGGGGATGAACACTGAAGCTTTCTTT. The full variable domain, rest sourced from reference TRBV14 and TRBJ1-1, is EAGVTQFPSHSVIEKGQTVTLRCDPISGHDNLYWYRRVMGKEIKFLLHFVKESKQDESGMPNNRFLAERTGGTYSTLKVQPAELEDSGVYFCASSQDWWTGMNTEAFFGQGTRLTVV.

The chain recombines TRBV28 with TRBJ2-3; no reliable D call. The CDR3 has 12 amino acids. Trimming stripped 6 bases from V and 6 bases from J, with 10 bases between. CDR1 is MDHEN and CDR2 is SYDVKM in the germline V gene. The CDR3 sequence: CASSPLSDTQYF. CDR3 coding DNA: TGTGCCAGCAGCCCCTTATCGGATACGCAGTATTTT.

The chain uses TRBV28 and TRBJ2-1; 7 positions agree with TRBD2. CDR3 length: 11 residues. Germline V lookup: CDR1 MDHEN, CDR2 SYDVKM. V shed 11 bases, J shed 12 bases, and the junction held 10 bases outside the gene matches. In DNA form, the CDR3 reads TGTGCCGGGGCTAGCGGCTACTGGCAGTTCTTC. Protein sequence: CAGASGYWQFF.

The chain links TRBV27 to TRBJ1-2, with 7 nucleotides matching TRBD1. Germline V lookup: CDR1 MNHEY, CDR2 SMNVEV (reference sequence). V dropped 3 bases and J dropped 7; count of bases not matched to a gene: 5. This CDR3 region has 13 residues. CDR3: CASSLPGGFGYTF. CDR3 DNA sequence: TGTGCCAGCAGTTTGCCAGGGGGATTTGGCTACACCTTC.

The CDR3 nucleotides read TGTGCCAGCAGTTACTCGAGGGACACTGAAGCTTTCTTT. Protein: CASSYSRDTEAFF. The J gene is TRBJ1-1, the V gene TRBV6-5; D gene unclear. CDR1 and CDR2 from the germline V gene are MNHEY and SVGAGI. This CDR3 is 13 amino acids long. V was clipped by 0 bases and J by 3 bases, with 5 bases between them.

V gene TRBV14 combines with J gene TRBJ2-1; 7 nucleotides match TRBD2. The germline gives CDR1 SGHDN, CDR2 FVKESK. The V and J ends lost 0 bases and 0 bases, in that order; junction bases with no gene match: 8. There are 18 residues in the CDR3. The CDR3 DNA reads TGTGCCAGCAGCCAAGATTTATCGGGACTAAACTCCTACAATGAGCAGTTCTTC. Translated: CASSQDLSGLNSYNEQFF.

This sequence joins TRBV19 and TRBJ1-5; D remains unclear. CDR3 length: 14 amino acids. The V end was cut by 7 bases, the J end by 7 bases, with 17 bases between. Per germline, CDR1 LNHDA and CDR2 SQIVND (reference sequence). The CDR3, as DNA: TGTGCCAGTACGCTGGCCTACAGAGAACAGCCCCAGCATTTT. Amino acid sequence: CASTLAYREQPQHF.

The rearrangement links TRBV19 to TRBJ2-5, with D possibly TRBD1 on 5 matching bases. The CDR3 extends over 12 amino acids. Trimming cost V 5 bases and J 4 bases, with 8 bases left between them. CDR1 and CDR2 from the germline V gene are LNHDA and SQIVND (reference sequence). The CDR3 DNA is TGTGCCAGTAGTTTGCAGGGAGAGACCCAGTACTTC. This codes for CASSLQGETQYF.